The rows below give T cell receptor beta chains drawn from one sample of a study of T cell repertoires in cytomegalovirus infection. Their target antigens are unknown. TCRdb fed the reads into MiXCR, producing one record per CDR3 protein. The table shows about 920,000 distinct CDR3 sequences, with 25% to 40% occurring only once. This material consisted of cultured CD8+ T cells from PBMCs, taken from culture after CMV antigen stimulation. The receptors stem from a human donor in good health (CMV status not recorded). Some clones in this sample may be carry-over from other donors' samples. CDR3s include the opening cysteine and the closing phenylalanine or tryptophan. The D gene is left open where the match is weak. Rows give clone size only sometimes, using once, few, many, or a class for an expanded clone.

CDR3: CVSSVGQNTEAFF
DNA: TGTGTCAGCAGCGTAGGACAGAACACTGAAGCTTTCTTT
D: .
V: TRBV9
size: .
J: TRBJ1-1

CDR3: CASSPLAGAVAGELFF
DNA: TGTGCCAGCAGTCCCCTAGCGGGAGCTGTAGCCGGGGAGCTGTTTTTT
D: TRBD2
V: TRBV7-2
size: many
J: TRBJ2-2

CDR3: CAISEPGQMNTESFF
DNA: TGTGCCATCAGTGAGCCTGGGCAGATGAACACTGAATCTTTCTTT
D: .
V: TRBV10-3
size: .
J: TRBJ1-1

CDR3: CARRAGTDSNQPQHF
DNA: TGTGCCCGCAGAGCCGGGACAGATAGCAATCAGCCCCAACATTTT
D: TRBD1
V: TRBV7-9
size: once
J: TRBJ1-5

CDR3: CSATQGQHNSPLHF
DNA: TGCAGTGCTACACAGGGACAGCATAATTCACCCCTCCACTTT
D: TRBD1
V: TRBV20-1
size: .
J: TRBJ1-6

CDR3: CASSLGFSEQYF
DNA: TGTGCCAGCAGCTTAGGCTTCAGCGAGCAGTACTTC
D: .
V: TRBV7-6
size: many
J: TRBJ2-7

CDR3: CASSLWGTDGYTF
DNA: TGTGCCAGCAGTTTATGGGGAACTGATGGCTACACCTTC
D: .
V: TRBV28
size: few
J: TRBJ1-2

CDR3: CASSLEEGWGYYGYTF
DNA: TGTGCCAGCAGCTTGGAGGAGGGCTGGGGCTACTATGGCTACACCTTC
D: .
V: TRBV5-5
size: few
J: TRBJ1-2

CDR3: CASSFQKTGGADTQYF
DNA: TGTGCCAGCAGTTTTCAAAAGACAGGGGGAGCGGATACGCAGTATTTT
D: TRBD1
V: TRBV28
size: few
J: TRBJ2-3

CDR3: CASSHASGGTSSYNEQFF
DNA: TGCGCCAGCAGCCACGCCAGCGGGGGGACAAGCTCCTACAATGAGCAGTTCTTC
D: TRBD2
V: TRBV4-3
size: many
J: TRBJ2-1

CDR3: CASSPDRVPTSGANVLTF
DNA: TGTGCCAGCAGCCCGGACAGGGTACCCACATCTGGGGCCAACGTCCTGACTTTC
D: TRBD1
V: TRBV3-1
size: .
J: TRBJ2-6

CDR3: CVSSASGVPTYEQYF
DNA: TGTGTCAGCAGCGCCTCAGGGGTGCCTACCTACGAGCAGTACTTC
D: .
V: TRBV7-3
size: .
J: TRBJ2-7

CDR3: CASSEAPAGGPSTGELFF
DNA: TGTGCCAGCAGTGAAGCGCCAGCGGGGGGGCCAAGCACCGGGGAGCTGTTTTTT
D: TRBD2
V: TRBV6-1
size: few
J: TRBJ2-2

CDR3: CATSTSRGTWGEQFF
DNA: TGTGCCACCAGCACCTCAAGGGGTACTTGGGGTGAGCAGTTCTTC
D: .
V: TRBV15
size: .
J: TRBJ2-1

CDR3: CASSQGIRGNTEAFF
DNA: TGCGCCAGCAGCCAAGGGATCAGGGGGAACACTGAAGCTTTCTTT
D: .
V: TRBV4-1
size: few
J: TRBJ1-1

CDR3: CASSLDRGESGELFF
DNA: TGTGCCAGCAGCTTGGACAGGGGGGAGTCCGGGGAGCTGTTTTTT
D: TRBD1
V: TRBV9
size: .
J: TRBJ2-2

CDR3: CASGRGTGELFF
DNA: TGTGCCTCGGGGCGGGGGACCGGGGAGCTGTTTTTT
D: TRBD2
V: TRBV5-4
size: few
J: TRBJ2-2

CDR3: CASSTGTYQETQYF
DNA: TGTGCCAGCAGCACCGGGACCTACCAAGAGACCCAGTACTTC
D: .
V: TRBV7-4
size: .
J: TRBJ2-5

CDR3: CATSDPGQGSHEQFF
DNA: TGTGCCACCAGTGATCCCGGACAGGGTAGTCATGAGCAGTTCTTC
D: TRBD1
V: TRBV24-1
size: .
J: TRBJ2-1

CDR3: CASSPGGFTEAFF
DNA: TGTGCCAGCAGCCCGGGGGGCTTCACTGAAGCTTTCTTT
D: .
V: TRBV12-3/TRBV12-4
size: many
J: TRBJ1-1

CDR3: CASSQLRGGQNGYTF
DNA: TGTGCCAGCAGCCAATTAAGGGGGGGACAGAATGGCTACACCTTC
D: TRBD1
V: TRBV4-2
size: many
J: TRBJ1-2

CDR3: CASSSAGGPEETQYF
DNA: TGTGCCAGCAGCTCGGCGGGGGGGCCGGAAGAGACCCAGTACTTC
D: TRBD2
V: TRBV5-8
size: few
J: TRBJ2-5

CDR3: CASSSQRGGTYNEQFF
DNA: TGTGCCAGCAGTTCTCAGCGGGGGGGGACCTACAATGAGCAGTTCTTC
D: TRBD2
V: TRBV7-2
size: .
J: TRBJ2-1

CDR3: CASSVVVRGEQYF
DNA: TGTGCCAGCAGCGTAGTCGTTAGGGGGGAGCAGTATTTT
D: .
V: TRBV9
size: .
J: TRBJ2-3

CDR3: CASSQVGRAEQFF
DNA: TGCGCCAGCAGCCAAGTGGGGAGGGCTGAGCAGTTCTTC
D: TRBD2
V: TRBV4-1
size: few
J: TRBJ2-1

CDR3: CASGFWVEGHRDDEQFF
DNA: TGTGCTAGTGGTTTTTGGGTCGAGGGACATAGGGACGATGAGCAGTTCTTC
D: .
V: TRBV12-5
size: few
J: TRBJ2-1

CDR3: CSAPAGTGAVEQYF
DNA: TGCAGTGCCCCCGCCGGGACCGGGGCCGTCGAGCAGTACTTC
D: .
V: TRBV20-1
size: .
J: TRBJ2-7

CDR3: CARMMRGTQYF
DNA: TGTGCCAGGATGATGAGGGGGACCCAGTACTTC
D: .
V: TRBV6-2/TRBV6-3
size: .
J: TRBJ2-5

CDR3: CASSFPTSGGADTQYF
DNA: TGTGCCAGCAGCTTCCCAACTAGCGGGGGTGCAGATACGCAGTATTTT
D: TRBD2
V: TRBV7-9
size: .
J: TRBJ2-3

CDR3: CAIAQVRTEAFF
DNA: TGTGCCATCGCACAGGTCCGCACTGAAGCTTTCTTT
D: .
V: TRBV6-6
size: few
J: TRBJ1-1

CDR3: CASSVEAARTDTQYF
DNA: TGTGCCAGCAGCGTAGAAGCGGCCCGCACAGATACGCAGTATTTT
D: .
V: TRBV9
size: .
J: TRBJ2-3

CDR3: CASSTDGPLGGNQPQHF
DNA: TGTGCCAGTAGTACGGACGGTCCTTTGGGGGGCAATCAGCCCCAGCATTTT
D: .
V: TRBV19
size: once
J: TRBJ1-5

CDR3: CSVVESRVSGGHNEQFF
DNA: TGCAGCGTTGTTGAATCCCGGGTTAGCGGGGGACACAATGAGCAGTTCTTC
D: TRBD2
V: TRBV29-1
size: .
J: TRBJ2-1

CDR3: CASSPRGGNYNEQFF
DNA: TGCGCCAGCAGCCCCCGAGGAGGGAACTACAATGAGCAGTTCTTC
D: .
V: TRBV4-3
size: .
J: TRBJ2-1

CDR3: CASSAGRSTDTQYF
DNA: TGTGCCAGCAGTGCGGGACGGAGCACAGATACGCAGTATTTT
D: .
V: TRBV12-3/TRBV12-4
size: many
J: TRBJ2-3

CDR3: CASSQFFGYEQYF
DNA: TGTGCCAGTAGCCAGTTTTTTGGCTACGAGCAGTACTTC
D: .
V: TRBV19
size: .
J: TRBJ2-7

CDR3: CASRETGARGGNTIYF
DNA: TGTGCCAGCAGGGAAACAGGGGCTCGAGGAGGAAACACCATATATTTT
D: TRBD1
V: TRBV7-2
size: many
J: TRBJ1-3

CDR3: CASREGLAVNEQFF
DNA: TGTGCCAGCCGCGAGGGACTAGCGGTGAATGAGCAGTTCTTC
D: TRBD2
V: TRBV9
size: few
J: TRBJ2-1

CDR3: CASSLDAGAVGELFF
DNA: TGTGCCAGCAGCTTAGATGCGGGGGCGGTCGGGGAGCTGTTTTTT
D: .
V: TRBV7-2
size: .
J: TRBJ2-2

CDR3: CASSLRQGITDTQYF
DNA: TGTGCCAGCAGCTTACGACAGGGAATCACAGATACGCAGTATTTT
D: TRBD1
V: TRBV7-8
size: .
J: TRBJ2-3

CDR3: CASSPPDRGDRGYTF
DNA: TGTGCCAGCAGCCCTCCGGACAGGGGTGATAGGGGCTACACCTTC
D: TRBD1
V: TRBV7-2
size: many
J: TRBJ1-2